Below, 28 T cell receptor beta chains from the same sample are listed, as sequenced in a study of blood T cell repertoires in COVID-19. The protocol was immunoSEQ multiplex PCR, while the TCRdb copy is restricted to in-frame clones and leaves out a portion. The sample carries roughly 120,000 clones, roughly 85% recorded once. The sample consisted of peripheral blood. The receptor set was obtained from a woman over 75 with COVID-19, enrolled during active disease.

The chain links TRBV10-3 to TRBJ1-5; TRBD1 is a possible D gene (5 bases). Germline values: CDR1 ENHRY, CDR2 SYGVKD. V dropped 0 bases and J dropped 5 bases, with 11 bases sitting between them. The CDR3 is 15 amino acids. CDR3 sequence: CAISESAGGHQPQHF. The DNA of the CDR3 is TGTGCCATCAGTGAGTCTGCGGGGGGACATCAGCCCCAGCATTTT.

J is TRBJ1-4 and V is TRBV5-1; 9 positions match TRBD1. From germline, CDR1 is SGHRS and CDR2 YFSETQ. The CDR3 runs to 16 residues. J lost 8 bases, V lost 4 bases, and 12 bases had no gene match. For the CDR3, the DNA is TGCGCCAGCAGCCCCGGGACAGGGATGTCGGGAGAAAAACTGTTTTTT. Its translation is CASSPGTGMSGEKLFF.

J is TRBJ2-5 and V is TRBV15, with TRBD1 as a possible D gene (5 bases). Germline V gene lookup returns CDR1 LNHNV and CDR2 YYDKDF (reference sequence). Trimming took off 0 bases at V and 5 bases at J, with 13 bases between the two ends. The CDR3 has 15 amino acids. The CDR3 nucleotides read TGTGCCACCAGCAGAGATCTGGCAGGGAAGGAGACCCAGTACTTC. Encoded protein: CATSRDLAGKETQYF.

The chain links TRBV19 to TRBJ1-6; D may be TRBD1 (5 bases). The CDR3 is 15 amino acids. V lost 10 bases to trimming and J lost 0 bases, with 13 bases between them. Germline V gene sequence: CDR1 LNHDA, CDR2 SQIVND (reference sequence). CDR3 loop: CATKTESSYNSPLHF. Here the CDR3 DNA reads TGTGCCACCAAGACAGAGAGCTCCTATAATTCACCCCTCCACTTT.

V and J are TRBV7-9 and TRBJ1-5, with D perhaps matching TRBD1 (5 bases). This CDR3 has 14 residues. Trimming removed 4 bases at V and 6 bases at J, with 13 bases between. Per germline, CDR1 SEHNR and CDR2 FQNEAQ (reference sequence). The CDR3 nucleotides read TGTGCCAGCAGCTCGTCAGGGTCCAGTCAGCCCCAGCATTTT. Translation: CASSSSGSSQPQHF. Full variable domain (remainder filled in from reference TRBV7-9 and TRBJ1-5): DTGVSQNPRHKITKRGQNVTFRCDPISEHNRLYWYRQTLGQGPEFLTYFQNEAQLEKSRLLSDRFSAERPKGSFSTLEIQRTEQGDSAMYLCASSSSGSSQPQHFGDGTRLSIL.

The rearrangement joins TRBV6-1 to TRBJ1-1; TRBD1 aligns across 7 bases. Trimming at V came to 1 base and at J to 10 bases, leaving 12 bases not matched to a gene. The V gene's germline CDR1 is MNHNS and CDR2 SASEGT. This CDR3 region has 15 residues. CDR3 nucleotide sequence: TGTGCCAGCAGTGAAGACCCGGGACAGAGAGTTGGAGCTTTCTTT. It is translated as CASSEDPGQRVGAFF.

V gene TRBV6-5 combines with J gene TRBJ1-1; D gene unclear. V was cut by 6 bases and J by 1 base, with 9 bases left in between. The CDR3 contains 13 residues. Germline values: CDR1 MNHEY, CDR2 SVGAGI. CDR3 amino acids: CASRPTWNTEAFF. DNA for the CDR3: TGTGCCAGCAGGCCGACTTGGAACACTGAAGCTTTCTTT.

J is TRBJ1-1 and V is TRBV6-5; D not resolved. V dropped 8 bases and J dropped 0 bases, with 16 bases sitting between them. In germline, CDR1 is MNHEY, CDR2 SVGAGI. The CDR3 runs 15 residues. This chain's CDR3 is CASGGGFLMNTEAFF. CDR3 coding DNA: TGTGCCAGCGGCGGAGGGTTCCTCATGAACACTGAAGCTTTCTTT.

The genes are TRBV27 and TRBJ2-1; 8 bases line up with TRBD1. Germline CDR1 and CDR2: MNHEY and SMNVEV (reference sequence). V was clipped by 5 bases and J by 6 bases; unmatched bases: 6. The CDR3 spans 14 residues. CDR3: CASSQTGTGNEQFF. The CDR3 DNA reads as TGTGCCAGCAGTCAAACCGGGACAGGCAATGAGCAGTTCTTC.

This clone has just a few counts. The chain carries TRBV28 and TRBJ1-2; D unclear. This CDR3 has 15 residues. The germline V gene has CDR1 MDHEN and CDR2 SYDVKM. Trimming stripped 2 bases from V and 0 bases from J, with 10 bases between. CDR3 in DNA: TGTGCCAGCAGTTTAATCGCAGGTACTAACTATGGCTACACCTTC. This translates into CASSLIAGTNYGYTF.

This clone showed up just a few times. The chain links TRBV19 to TRBJ1-6; 9 bases map to TRBD1. In germline, CDR1 is LNHDA, CDR2 SQIVND (reference sequence). The V segment lost 10 bases and the J segment 10 bases; nucleotides outside the gene matches: 8. The CDR3 extends over 13 amino acids. The CDR3 spells CATMGQGRSPLHF. CDR3 nucleotide sequence: TGTGCCACCATGGGACAGGGCCGGTCACCCCTCCACTTT.

This clone was counted a single time. The junction does not match germline at one end; this may be a read error. The chain joins TRBV11-2 to TRBJ2-1; 10 bases agree with TRBD2. In germline, CDR1 is SGHAT, CDR2 FQNNGV. CDR3 size: 15 residues. The CDR3 here is CASTLLAGSNNEQFF. The CDR3 DNA reads as TGTGCCAGCACCTTACTAGCGGGATCCAACAATGAGCAGTTCTTC.

The V call is TRBV4-1, the J call TRBJ1-4, with D tentatively TRBD1 (6 bases). Germline V gene sequence: CDR1 MGHRA, CDR2 YSYEKL. The CDR3 extends over 16 amino acids. Deletions cut 0 bases from V and 5 bases from J, with 13 bases between. CDR3 nucleotides: TGCGCCAGCAGCCAAGATTCGGGACAAAGGAATGAAAAACTGTTTTTT. Amino acids: CASSQDSGQRNEKLFF.

This clone was seen more than once but under ten times. The chain links TRBV5-6 to TRBJ1-4; the D gene is possibly TRBD1 (5 bases). The CDR3 is made up of 16 amino acids. Trimming took 3 bases from V and 3 from J, leaving 15 bases between them. Looked up from germline, CDR1 is SGHDT and CDR2 is YYEEEE. The chain's CDR3 is CASSSIQGSANEKLFF. In nucleotides, the CDR3 is TGTGCCAGCAGCTCAATCCAGGGTTCAGCTAATGAAAAACTGTTTTTT.

This rearrangement joins TRBV4-3 to TRBJ2-2, with 8 bases that match TRBD1. The germline V gene has CDR1 LGHNA and CDR2 YSLEER. Trimming at V came to 4 bases and at J to 8 bases, leaving 9 bases not matched to a gene. CDR3 size: 15 residues. The CDR3 bases are TGCGCCAGCAGCCCCGGGACAGGCAGGGCGGGGGAGCTGTTTTTT. Translating gives CASSPGTGRAGELFF.

This chain joins TRBV12-3 or TRBV12-4 and TRBJ1-5; D is ambiguous. Trimming cost V 1 base and J 6 bases, with 7 bases left between them. This CDR3 is built from 13 residues. The CDR3, as DNA: TGTGCCAGCAGTTTAGTTGAGGGTCAGCCCCAGCATTTT. Amino acid sequence: CASSLVEGQPQHF.

The rearrangement links TRBV6-5 to TRBJ2-7, with 9 nucleotides matching TRBD1. This CDR3 is 14 amino acids long. V shed 7 bases and J 6 bases; nucleotides not matched to a gene: 10. Germline V gene lookup returns CDR1 MNHEY and CDR2 SVGAGI. The CDR3 region is CASMVNRGRAEQYF. CDR3 DNA: TGTGCCAGCATGGTTAACAGGGGGCGCGCCGAGCAGTACTTC.

This rearrangement joins TRBV7-2 to TRBJ2-1; TRBD2 is a possible D gene (6 bases). Trimming stripped 0 bases from V and 7 bases from J, with 10 bases between. CDR3 size: 14 residues. Germline values: CDR1 SGHTA, CDR2 FQGNSA. The CDR3 loop reads CASSLALAPNEQFF. CDR3 DNA sequence: TGTGCCAGCAGCTTAGCACTAGCTCCGAATGAGCAGTTCTTC.

The chain combines TRBV28 with TRBJ1-2; tentatively, D is TRBD1 (6 bases). The CDR3 is 12 residues long. The germline CDR1 and CDR2 sequences are MDHEN and SYDVKM. The V end was cut by 3 bases, the J end by 8 bases, with 10 bases between. The CDR3 DNA sequence: TGTGCCAGCAGTTTTGGGGGCGGCGGCTACACCTTC. Protein: CASSFGGGGYTF.

V is TRBV7-6 and J is TRBJ1-3, with no clear D. Trimming left V 2 bases short and J 7 bases short, with 15 bases between. Per germline, CDR1 SGHVS and CDR2 FNYEAQ. CDR3 length: 15 amino acids. CDR3 loop: CASSLSHSSGNTIYF. CDR3 bases: TGTGCCAGCAGCTTAAGCCACAGCTCGGGGAACACCATATATTTT.

The chain uses TRBV4-3 and TRBJ1-2; 11 bases are a match to TRBD1. The J segment lost 8 bases and the V segment lost 1 base, leaving 12 bases of the junction unmatched. Germline V gene sequence: CDR1 LGHNA, CDR2 YSLEER. The CDR3 has 17 residues. This CDR3 reads CASSQGDRGKLTMGYTF. The CDR3 DNA follows: TGCGCCAGCAGCCAAGGGGACAGGGGGAAACTAACTATGGGCTACACCTTC.

The gene calls are TRBV7-2 and TRBJ1-1, with D possibly being TRBD1 (5 bases). Germline V gene lookup returns CDR1 SGHTA and CDR2 FQGNSA. V was clipped by 8 bases and J by 6 bases, with 16 bases between them. CDR3 length equals 13 residues. The CDR3 protein is CASGRTSFPEAFF. The CDR3 nucleotides are TGTGCCAGCGGCCGGACATCCTTTCCTGAAGCTTTCTTT. Drawing the rest from reference TRBV7-2 and TRBJ1-1, the complete variable domain is GAGVSQSPSNKVTEKGKDVELRCDPISGHTALYWYRQSLGQGLEFLIYFQGNSAPDKSGLPSDRFSAERTGGSVSTLTIQRTQQEDSAVYLCASGRTSFPEAFFGQGTRLTVV.

The chain employs TRBV9 and TRBJ2-3; 7 bases are a match to TRBD2. The germline gives CDR1 SGDLS, CDR2 YYNGEE. The CDR3 runs 17 residues. J gave up 2 bases and V 0 bases, and 9 bases lay outside the gene matches. This CDR3 reads CASSVGNSGSFTDTQYF. The DNA for the CDR3 is TGTGCCAGCAGCGTAGGGAATAGCGGGTCATTCACAGATACGCAGTATTTT.

This chain uses TRBV23-1 with TRBJ2-5, with D perhaps matching TRBD2 (5 bases). TRBV23-1 is known as an ORF, though its function is uncertain. V was trimmed by 0 bases and J by 2 bases, leaving 10 bases between them. The CDR3 consists of 15 residues. The CDR3 DNA follows: TGCGCCAGCAGTCAATCGTGGAGGCAGCAAGAGACCCAGTACTTC. Its translation is CASSQSWRQQETQYF.

The chain uses TRBV4-2 and TRBJ1-2; 8 bases are a match to TRBD1. Trimming cost V 0 bases and J 7 bases; bases outside gene matches: 10. CDR3 size: 16 residues. CDR1 and CDR2 (germline): LGHNA, YNFKEQ. This CDR3 reads CASSQEGIGQGSGYTF. CDR3 sequence (DNA): TGTGCCAGCAGCCAAGAAGGAATCGGACAGGGTAGTGGCTACACCTTC.

In regard to this clone: Sequence at one end of the junction differs from germline and may be a read error. The V gene is TRBV18, the J gene TRBJ1-2; 10 nucleotides line up with TRBD1. Germline V gene sequence: CDR1 KGHSH, CDR2 LQKENI. This CDR3 is built from 14 residues. CDR3 sequence: CASSPPGTGDGYTF. The CDR3 DNA reads TGTGCCAGCTCTCCACCCGGGACAGGGGATGGCTACACCTTC.

The chain joins TRBV7-9 to TRBJ2-7; the match to TRBD1 covers 7 bases. The germline V gene has CDR1 SEHNR and CDR2 FQNEAQ (reference sequence). Unmatched junction bases numbered 10, after V lost 5 bases and J lost 6 bases. The CDR3 is 14 residues long. This CDR3 reads CASSLQQGFGEQYF. For the CDR3, the DNA is TGTGCCAGCAGCCTACAACAGGGGTTTGGCGAGCAGTACTTC.

CDR3: CASGAGTGNTEAFF. Written as DNA, the CDR3 is TGTGCCAGCGGAGCCGGGACAGGGAATACTGAAGCTTTCTTT. The chain couples TRBV27 to TRBJ1-1; the match to TRBD1 covers 9 bases. CDR1 is MNHEY, CDR2 SMNVEV, per germline (reference sequence). With 8 bases clipped from V and 5 bases from J, the junction kept 9 bases outside the gene matches. The CDR3 extends over 14 amino acids.